This TCR beta chain was captured in a study of identical twins. At least ten counts were recorded for this clonotype. V trimming: 5 bases; J trimming: 4 bases; junction bases outside the gene matches: 6. Germline CDR1 reads MNHNS; CDR2 reads SASEGT. The CDR3 extends over 15 amino acids. TCRdb itself ran the 5' RACE reads through MiXCR, one entry per CDR3 protein. The sample lists roughly 290,000 distinct CDR3 sequences, roughly 9.8% seen once, with 5.5% to 9% in the top ten. The sample also formed part of further work on yellow fever vaccine responses in identical twins.

The source is a young woman in good health. This rearrangement joins TRBV6-1 to TRBJ2-5; the match to TRBD2 covers 11 bases. The source material was CD8+ T cells sorted from blood. CDR3 in DNA: TGTGCCAGCAGTCATACTAGCGGGGGTATAGAGACCCAGTACTTC. Its protein product is CASSHTSGGIETQYF.